The present T cell receptor beta chain was sequenced within a study of blood T cell repertoires in COVID-19. Study overall: COVID-19 samples from acute and convalescent phases originated in the United States, Italy and Spain. PBMCs, B-cell-depleted T cells, or T cells provided the cDNA or gDNA that made up the material.

Original processing notes: Amplification of reference gene primers provided the estimated nucleated cell counts. The data were produced by immunoSEQ multiplex PCR, yet TCRdb's version contains in-frame clones alone and is incomplete. V and J calls and clone size are as listed in that table; D and trimming were resolved from the DNA. The sample carries about 110,000 clones, 76% recorded once. During active infection, Seattle patients enrolled and were then monitored through disease. Germline V gene data show CDR1 as KGHSH and CDR2 as LQKENI. This CDR3 contains 14 residues. V shed 5 bases, J shed 6 bases, and the junction held 5 bases outside the gene matches.

The chain couples TRBV18 to TRBJ1-5; the match to TRBD1 covers 9 bases. The receptor was derived from a man aged 80 or over with COVID-19, enrolled during active disease. The sequencing sample was made of peripheral blood. The CDR3 spells CASSGDREFQPQHF. In DNA, the CDR3 is TGTGCCAGCTCAGGGGACAGGGAGTTTCAGCCCCAGCATTTT.